This TCR beta chain was observed in a study of control samples from healthy donors and cancer patients. CDR3 length equals 13 residues. With 0 bases removed from V and 3 bases from J, the gap between germline ends came to 7 bases. Germline V gene sequence: CDR1 SGHRS, CDR2 YFSETQ. The data were produced by immunoSEQ multiplex PCR, yet TCRdb's version contains in-frame clones alone and is incomplete. The sample has roughly 79,000 clones; around four fifths are singletons. Sequencing was done on a sample of blood. V and J are TRBV5-1 and TRBJ2-7; TRBD1 might be the D (5 bases). This clonotype originated in a man aged 50 or older in good health. In nucleotides, the CDR3 is TGCGCCAGCAGCTTGGCCACAGGCTACGAGCAGTACTTC. Residues: CASSLATGYEQYF.